The 17 T cell receptor beta chains given below trace back to one sample, sequenced in a study of cytomegalovirus exposure and HLA in healthy donors. PCR involved 60 Vbeta and 13 Jbeta primers. TCRdb's copy holds only in-frame clones and misses some; the assay was immunoSEQ multiplex PCR. Seen here are approximately 110,000 clones, 74% observed once, and the top ten hold about 2.5%. The specimen sequenced was PBMCs. Receptors originate from a man aged 50 or older in good health and CMV-seropositive.

This sequence joins TRBV7-8 and TRBJ2-1; no clear D gene. CDR3 size: 13 residues. V was clipped by 3 bases and J by 7 bases, with 10 bases between them. CDR1 and CDR2 (germline): SGHVS, FQNEAQ. The CDR3 region has the DNA TGTGCCAGCAGCTTTAAGGTGGAGAATGAGCAGTTCTTC. Amino acid sequence: CASSFKVENEQFF.

The chain carries TRBV6-5 and TRBJ2-7, with 9 bases aligning to TRBD2. Losses at the gene ends were 6 bases for V and 7 bases for J; bases not matched to a gene: 7. The CDR3 has 13 amino acids. The germline CDR1 and CDR2 sequences are MNHEY and SVGAGI. The CDR3, as DNA: TGTGCCAGCAGATCGGGACTAGCAAGGGAGCAGTACTTC. This codes for CASRSGLAREQYF.

A remark on this clone: Sequence at one end of the junction differs from germline and may be a read error. V is TRBV10-1 and J is TRBJ2-2; the match to TRBD1 covers 10 bases. The CDR3 totals 16 residues. Per the germline V gene, CDR1 is WNHNN and CDR2 is SYGVQD (reference sequence). DNA for the CDR3: TGCGCCAGCGGTGAAACGAGACAGGGGGCCGGCGGGGAGCTGTTTTTT. Protein sequence: CASGETRQGAGGELFF.

V usage is TRBV6-1 and J usage is TRBJ2-1; 13 bases line up with TRBD2. The CDR3 has 15 residues. Looked up from germline, CDR1 is MNHNS and CDR2 is SASEGT. After removal of 1 base from V and 6 bases from J, the junction contained 0 bases not matched to a gene. The CDR3 sequence: CASSEGTSGSNEQFF. The CDR3 DNA reads as TGTGCCAGCAGTGAAGGGACTAGCGGGAGCAATGAGCAGTTCTTC.

V and J are TRBV23-1 and TRBJ1-2; a possible D gene is TRBD1 (5 bases). TRBV23-1 is noted as an ORF with a role that remains uncertain. Trimming shortened V by 1 base and J by 8 bases, and 26 bases separated the two germline ends. The CDR3 contains 18 residues. The CDR3 loop reads CASSQWGEGEEEYAGYTF. The CDR3 region has the DNA TGCGCCAGCAGTCAATGGGGGGAAGGAGAGGAAGAATATGCGGGCTACACCTTC.

This rearrangement joins TRBV7-2 to TRBJ1-5, with TRBD1 matching 7 bases. V lost 4 bases to trimming and J lost 1 base; unmatched junction nucleotides: 4. The CDR3 has 15 residues. Looked up from germline, CDR1 is SGHTA and CDR2 is FQGNSA. DNA of the CDR3: TGTGCCAGCAGCTGGAAGGGGGCAAGCAATCAGCCCCAGCATTTT. It yields the protein CASSWKGASNQPQHF.

The chain has TRBV5-1 and TRBJ2-3, with D perhaps TRBD1 (5 bases). This CDR3 has 15 amino acids. Germline CDR1 SGHRS, CDR2 YFSETQ. V lost 4 bases to trimming and J lost 4 bases, with 16 bases between them. The CDR3 here is CASSGKDVGPDTQYF. Here the CDR3 DNA reads TGCGCCAGCAGCGGCAAGGACGTGGGGCCAGATACGCAGTATTTT. The full variable domain, with the rest looked up from reference TRBV5-1 and TRBJ2-3, is KAGVTQTPRYLIKTRGQQVTLSCSPISGHRSVSWYQQTPGQGLQFLFEYFSETQRNKGNFPGRFSGRQFSNSRSEMNVSTLELGDSALYLCASSGKDVGPDTQYFGPGTRLTVL.

The chain links TRBV10-1 to TRBJ2-1, with TRBD1 identical over 8 bases. J lost 4 bases, V lost 6 bases, and 8 bases had no gene match. CDR1 and CDR2 (germline): WNHNN, SYGVQD (reference sequence). This CDR3 is built from 15 residues. CDR3 amino acids: CASSAQQGGYNEQFF. CDR3 bases: TGCGCCAGCAGCGCCCAACAGGGGGGTTACAATGAGCAGTTCTTC.

The chain couples TRBV12-5 to TRBJ1-5; 12 bases are shared with TRBD1. The germline V gene encodes CDR1 LGHNT and CDR2 FRNRAP. After removal of 0 bases from V and 1 base from J, the junction contained 13 bases not matched to a gene. The CDR3 has 21 amino acids. CDR3 nucleotides: TGTGCTAGTGGTTTGGTCCGACCCGGGACAGGGGGCTCCGGGAGCAATCAGCCCCAGCATTTT. Protein product: CASGLVRPGTGGSGSNQPQHF.

This chain joins TRBV6-5 and TRBJ1-1, with D unclear. Trimming stripped 6 bases from V and 1 base from J, with 15 bases between. The germline gives CDR1 MNHEY, CDR2 SVGAGI. The CDR3 has 15 residues. The CDR3 sequence: CASRSFRSGNTEAFF. In DNA form, the CDR3 reads TGTGCCAGCAGATCCTTTAGGTCAGGGAACACTGAAGCTTTCTTT.

The rearrangement joins TRBV6-1 to TRBJ2-1; 9 nucleotides agree with TRBD2. CDR3 length: 15 amino acids. V lost 4 bases and J lost 3; bases outside the gene matches: 4. Germline V gene sequence: CDR1 MNHNS, CDR2 SASEGT. CDR3 region: CASSGPSGVYNEQFF. The CDR3, as DNA: TGTGCCAGCAGTGGGCCTAGCGGGGTCTACAATGAGCAGTTCTTC.

The chain uses TRBV7-2 and TRBJ2-4; tentative D call: TRBD2 (6 bases). The CDR3 runs to 13 residues. Trimming removed 5 bases from V and 4 bases from J, with 9 bases in between. Germline V gene sequence: CDR1 SGHTA, CDR2 FQGNSA. DNA of the CDR3: TGTGCCAGCAGCGGAGGGGAGAAAAACATTCAGTACTTC. This translates into CASSGGEKNIQYF.

The chain recombines TRBV7-2 with TRBJ1-1; TRBD1 aligns across 11 bases. V trimming: 6 bases; J trimming: 3 bases; junction bases outside the gene matches: 6. CDR1 and CDR2 (germline): SGHTA, FQGNSA. The CDR3 contains 15 residues. The CDR3, as DNA: TGTGCCAGCAGACCCGGACAGGGGGCCTACACTGAAGCTTTCTTT. It encodes CASRPGQGAYTEAFF.

This chain connects TRBV7-9 to TRBJ1-1; weak D call: TRBD1 (5 bases). Deletions cut 3 bases from V and 7 bases from J, with 12 bases between. Germline V gene sequence: CDR1 SEHNR, CDR2 FQNEAQ (reference sequence). This CDR3 has 13 residues. CDR3 nucleotides: TGTGCCAGCAGCTTCAGGGAAGGCTTTGAAGCTTTCTTT. This sequence encodes CASSFREGFEAFF.

The chain combines TRBV4-1 with TRBJ1-4; 7 bases fit TRBD1. From germline, CDR1 is MGHRA and CDR2 YSYEKL. This CDR3 is 15 amino acids long. J was trimmed by 5 bases and V by 1 base; bases with no gene match: 4. DNA of the CDR3: TGCGCCAGCAGCCAAGTTGAAGGGGGCAATGAAAAACTGTTTTTT. Its protein is CASSQVEGGNEKLFF.

The V and J genes are TRBV10-2 and TRBJ1-1, with unresolved D. Looked up from germline, CDR1 is WSHSY and CDR2 is SAAADI. This CDR3 spans 11 amino acids. V shed 2 bases and J shed 6 bases, with 4 bases lying between them. For the CDR3, the DNA is TGCGCCAGCAGTGAGGCAGCTGAAGCTTTCTTT. Amino acid sequence: CASSEAAEAFF.

J is TRBJ1-2 and V is TRBV7-2; 9 positions match TRBD1. J lost 5 bases, V lost 0 bases, and 10 bases had no gene match. The CDR3 sequence is 17 residues long. CDR1 is SGHTA, CDR2 FQGNSA, per germline. CDR3 amino acids: CASSLATTRDRAYGYTF. CDR3 nucleotide sequence: TGTGCCAGCAGCTTAGCTACGACCCGGGACAGGGCTTATGGCTACACCTTC.